The next 9 T cell receptor beta chains were all read from a single sample in a study of T cells after posttransplantation cyclophosphamide. Sequencing used immunoSEQ multiplex PCR; TCRdb keeps in-frame clones, though not all of them. Found here are 25,000 to 35,000 clones, about 90% of them singletons; the top ten hold 14% to 15%. Specimen: PBMCs. The receptors were gathered from a woman between 35 and 50 years old with a blood cancer, CMV-positive, and with a related stem cell donor.

As DNA, the CDR3 is TGTGCCAGCAGCACAACAGGGGACCTGGCCAAAAACATTCAGTACTTC. Residues: CASSTTGDLAKNIQYF. The chain joins TRBV7-9 to TRBJ2-4; 7 positions agree with TRBD1. The CDR3 has 16 residues. The ends lost 5 bases at V and 1 base at J; junction bases unmatched: 8. Germline CDR1 reads SEHNR; CDR2 reads FQNEAQ (reference sequence).

The chain employs TRBV5-4 and TRBJ2-3; 7 bases fit TRBD2. The CDR3 is 16 amino acids. V lost 3 bases, J lost 4 bases, and 11 bases stayed unmatched. CDR1 and CDR2 (germline): SGHNT, YYREEE (reference sequence). The CDR3 is CASSSRDSLAADTQYF. The CDR3 DNA is TGTGCCAGCAGCTCCAGGGACTCCCTAGCGGCAGATACGCAGTATTTT.

This chain uses TRBV10-2 with TRBJ2-3, with 7 bases identical to TRBD1. V lost 0 bases to trimming and J lost 2 bases; unmatched junction nucleotides: 8. Germline V gene sequence: CDR1 WSHSY, CDR2 SAAADI. This CDR3 contains 17 residues. The CDR3 bases are TGCGCCAGCAGTGAGTCCACAGGGGTGGGACACACAGATACGCAGTATTTT. Translated: CASSESTGVGHTDTQYF.

This clone appeared a few times. The rearrangement uses TRBV5-6 and TRBJ2-7, with a possible D match to TRBD2 (6 bases). The germline CDR1 and CDR2 sequences are SGHDT and YYEEEE. The CDR3 has 13 residues. Trimming removed 4 bases from V and 3 bases from J, with 11 bases in between. The CDR3 is CASSLEGVYEQYF. The DNA of the CDR3 is TGTGCCAGCAGCCTGGAGGGAGTCTACGAGCAGTACTTC.

The chain combines TRBV6-1 with TRBJ2-2, with TRBD1 matching 8 bases. In germline, CDR1 is MNHNS, CDR2 SASEGT. The CDR3 loop spans 15 amino acids. V was pared by 6 bases and J by 3 bases, with 6 bases of the junction left unmatched. CDR3 residues: CASRVQGADTGELFF. The DNA of the CDR3 is TGTGCCAGCAGAGTTCAGGGGGCGGACACCGGGGAGCTGTTTTTT.

Only one count was recorded for this clone. The chain couples TRBV7-8 to TRBJ1-6, with TRBD1 as a possible D gene (5 bases). Germline V gene data show CDR1 as SGHVS and CDR2 as FQNEAQ. V was trimmed by 4 bases and J by 9 bases, leaving 10 bases between them. The CDR3 sequence is 13 residues long. The CDR3 sequence is CASSSLGGSPLHF. CDR3 nucleotides: TGTGCCAGCAGCTCCCTGGGGGGTTCACCCCTCCACTTT.

The chain uses TRBV5-1 and TRBJ2-2; no clear D gene. This CDR3 has 15 residues. Germline V CDR1 and CDR2: SGHRS, YFSETQ. V was clipped by 0 bases and J by 2 bases, with 8 bases between them. The CDR3 region has the DNA TGCGCCAGCAGCTTGGTCGGCGGTAACACCGGGGAGCTGTTTTTT. Protein product: CASSLVGGNTGELFF.

J is TRBJ2-5 and V is TRBV7-2; 7 bases match TRBD2. Germline V CDR1 and CDR2: SGHTA, FQGNSA. Trimming cost V 0 bases and J 2 bases; bases outside gene matches: 3. The CDR3 contains 15 residues. The chain's CDR3 is CASSLAGRGQETQYF. The CDR3 DNA follows: TGTGCCAGCAGCTTAGCAGGGAGGGGACAAGAGACCCAGTACTTC.

The rearrangement links TRBV4-1 to TRBJ2-1, with TRBD1 matching over 7 bases. This CDR3 is 13 amino acids long. V lost 4 bases, J lost 9 bases, and 6 bases stayed unmatched. The germline V gene encodes CDR1 MGHRA and CDR2 YSYEKL. CDR3 sequence (DNA): TGCGCCAGCAGCCGAGCACAGGGGACTGAGCAGTTCTTC. Encoded protein: CASSRAQGTEQFF.